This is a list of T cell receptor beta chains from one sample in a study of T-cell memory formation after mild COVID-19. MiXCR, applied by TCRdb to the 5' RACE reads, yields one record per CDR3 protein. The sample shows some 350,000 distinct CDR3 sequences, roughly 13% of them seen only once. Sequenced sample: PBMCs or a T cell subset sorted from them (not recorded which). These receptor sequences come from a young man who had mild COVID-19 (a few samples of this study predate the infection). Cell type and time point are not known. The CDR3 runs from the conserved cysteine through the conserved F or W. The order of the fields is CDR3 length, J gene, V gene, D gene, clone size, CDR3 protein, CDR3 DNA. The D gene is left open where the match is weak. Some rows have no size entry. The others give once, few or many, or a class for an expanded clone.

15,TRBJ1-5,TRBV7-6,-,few,CASSLSSGTNQPQHF,TGTGCCAGCAGCTTATCGTCCGGGACTAATCAGCCCCAGCATTTT
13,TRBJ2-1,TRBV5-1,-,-,CASAGEVYNEQFF,TGCGCCAGCGCCGGGGAGGTTTACAATGAGCAGTTCTTC
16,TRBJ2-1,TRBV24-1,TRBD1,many,CATSGGGDRGNNEQFF,TGTGCCACCAGTGGGGGAGGGGACAGGGGAAACAATGAGCAGTTCTTC
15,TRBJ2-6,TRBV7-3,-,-,CASSFQSSGANVLTF,TGTGCCAGCAGCTTCCAAAGCTCTGGGGCCAACGTCCTGACTTTC
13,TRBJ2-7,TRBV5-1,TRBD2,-,CASGSGATYEQYF,TGCGCCAGCGGTAGCGGGGCGACCTACGAGCAGTACTTC
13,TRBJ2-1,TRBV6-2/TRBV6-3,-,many,CASSPALRNEQFF,TGTGCCAGCAGTCCGGCCCTGAGGAATGAGCAGTTCTTC
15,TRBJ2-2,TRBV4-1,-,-,CASSRKDKGPGELFF,TGCGCCAGCAGCCGAAAGGACAAGGGGCCCGGGGAGCTGTTTTTT
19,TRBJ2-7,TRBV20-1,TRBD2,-,CSARDPGLAGDQSSYEQYF,TGCAGTGCTAGAGATCCGGGACTAGCGGGAGACCAGAGCTCCTACGAGCAGTACTTC
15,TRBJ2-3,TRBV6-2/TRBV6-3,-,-,CASSYSRRGGDTQYF,TGTGCCAGCAGTTACTCGCGGAGGGGGGGCGATACGCAGTATTTT
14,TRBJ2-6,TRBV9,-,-,CASSVGPGANVLTF,TGTGCCAGCAGCGTAGGTCCTGGGGCCAACGTCCTGACTTTC
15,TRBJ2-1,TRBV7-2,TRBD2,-,CASSKTSGYYNEQFF,TGTGCCAGCAGCAAAACTAGCGGTTACTACAATGAGCAGTTCTTC
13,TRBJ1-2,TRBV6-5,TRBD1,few,CASSEPTGIGYTF,TGTGCCAGCAGTGAACCGACAGGGATCGGCTACACCTTC
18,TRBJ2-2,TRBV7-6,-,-,CASSYGLAGDLTPGSCFF,-
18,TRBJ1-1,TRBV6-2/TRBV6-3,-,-,CASSFLRDTTRVNTEAFF,TGTGCCAGCAGTTTCCTTCGGGACACAACTCGAGTCAACACTGAAGCTTTCTTT
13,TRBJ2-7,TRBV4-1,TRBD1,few,CASSPDREREQYF,TGCGCCAGCAGCCCGGACAGGGAGAGGGAGCAGTACTTC
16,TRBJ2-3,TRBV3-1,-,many,CASSQHALTSTDTQYF,TGTGCCAGCAGCCAACACGCGCTAACTAGCACAGATACGCAGTATTTT